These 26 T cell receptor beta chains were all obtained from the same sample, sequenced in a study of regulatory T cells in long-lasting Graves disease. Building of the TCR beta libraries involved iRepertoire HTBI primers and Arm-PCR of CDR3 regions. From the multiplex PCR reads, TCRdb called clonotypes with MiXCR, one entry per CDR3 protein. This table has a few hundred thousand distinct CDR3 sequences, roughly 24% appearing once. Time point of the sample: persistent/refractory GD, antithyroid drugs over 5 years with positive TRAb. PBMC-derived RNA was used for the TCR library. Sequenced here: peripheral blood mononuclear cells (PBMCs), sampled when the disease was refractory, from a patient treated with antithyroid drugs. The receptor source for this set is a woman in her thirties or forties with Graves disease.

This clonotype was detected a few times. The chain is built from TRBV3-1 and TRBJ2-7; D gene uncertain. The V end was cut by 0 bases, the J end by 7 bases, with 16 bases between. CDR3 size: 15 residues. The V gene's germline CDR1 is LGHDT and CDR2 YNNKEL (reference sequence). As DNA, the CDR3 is TGTGCCAGCAGCCAAGATAATGGACCACACTGGGAGCAGTACTTC. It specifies CASSQDNGPHWEQYF.

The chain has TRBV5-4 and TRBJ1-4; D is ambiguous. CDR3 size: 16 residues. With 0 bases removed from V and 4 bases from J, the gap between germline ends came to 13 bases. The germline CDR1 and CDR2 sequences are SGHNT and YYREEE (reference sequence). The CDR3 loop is CASSLGLHTGNEKLFF. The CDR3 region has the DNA TGTGCCAGCAGCTTGGGCCTCCACACCGGTAATGAAAAACTGTTTTTT.

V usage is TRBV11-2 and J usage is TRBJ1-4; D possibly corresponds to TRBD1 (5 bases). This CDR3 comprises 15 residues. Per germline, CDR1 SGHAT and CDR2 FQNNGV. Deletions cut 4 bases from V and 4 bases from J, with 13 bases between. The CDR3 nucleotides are TGTGCCAGCAGCTCCCTACGGGGGAATAATGAAAAACTGTTTTTT. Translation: CASSSLRGNNEKLFF. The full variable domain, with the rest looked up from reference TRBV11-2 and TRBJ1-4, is EAGVAQSPRYKIIEKRQSVAFWCNPISGHATLYWYQQILGQGPKLLIQFQNNGVVDDSQLPKDRFSAERLKGVDSTLKIQPAKLEDSAVYLCASSSLRGNNEKLFFGSGTQLSVL.

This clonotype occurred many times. The CDR3 DNA reads as TGCAGTGCTAGACGGCCCCTCGGGACCCAGTACTTC. It encodes CSARRPLGTQYF. The rearrangement joins TRBV20-1 to TRBJ2-5, with D unclear. The germline CDR1 and CDR2 sequences are DFQATT and SNEGSKA (reference sequence). Deletions cut 2 bases from V and 7 bases from J, with 11 bases between. The CDR3 runs to 12 residues.

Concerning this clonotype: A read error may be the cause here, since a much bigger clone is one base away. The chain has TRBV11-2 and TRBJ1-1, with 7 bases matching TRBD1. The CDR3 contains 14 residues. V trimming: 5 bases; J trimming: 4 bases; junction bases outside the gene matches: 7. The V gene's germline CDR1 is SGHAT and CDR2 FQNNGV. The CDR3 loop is CASSKGQWTTEAFF. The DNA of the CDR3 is TGTGCCAGCAGCAAGGGACAGTGGACCACTGAAGCTTTCTTT. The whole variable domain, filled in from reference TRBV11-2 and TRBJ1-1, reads EAGVAQSPRYKIIEKRQSVAFWCNPISGHATLYWYQQILGQGPKLLIQFQNNGVVDDSQLPKDRFSAERLKGVDSTLKIQPAKLEDSAVYLCASSKGQWTTEAFFGQGTRLTVV.

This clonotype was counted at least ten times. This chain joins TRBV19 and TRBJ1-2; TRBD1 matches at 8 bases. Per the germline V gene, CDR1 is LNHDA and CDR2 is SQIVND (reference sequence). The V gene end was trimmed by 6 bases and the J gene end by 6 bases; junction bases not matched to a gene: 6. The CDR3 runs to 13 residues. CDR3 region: CASSDRTGHGYTF. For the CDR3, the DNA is TGTGCCAGTAGCGACCGGACAGGGCATGGCTACACCTTC.

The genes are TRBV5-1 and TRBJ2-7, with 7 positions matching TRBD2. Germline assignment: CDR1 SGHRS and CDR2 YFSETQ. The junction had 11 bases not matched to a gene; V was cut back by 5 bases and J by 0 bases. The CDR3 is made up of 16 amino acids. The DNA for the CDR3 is TGCGCCAGCAGTCCGGGCAGCGGGACCGTCTCCTACGAGCAGTACTTC. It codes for CASSPGSGTVSYEQYF. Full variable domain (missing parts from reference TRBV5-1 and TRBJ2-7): KAGVTQTPRYLIKTRGQQVTLSCSPISGHRSVSWYQQTPGQGLQFLFEYFSETQRNKGNFPGRFSGRQFSNSRSEMNVSTLELGDSALYLCASSPGSGTVSYEQYFGPGTRLTVT.

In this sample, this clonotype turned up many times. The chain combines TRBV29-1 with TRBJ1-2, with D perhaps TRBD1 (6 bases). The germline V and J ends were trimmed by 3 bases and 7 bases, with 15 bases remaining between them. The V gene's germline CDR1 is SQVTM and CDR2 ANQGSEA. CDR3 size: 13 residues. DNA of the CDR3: TGCAGCGTTGACCTGCGCAGGGGAGGTGGCTACACCTTC. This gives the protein CSVDLRRGGGYTF.

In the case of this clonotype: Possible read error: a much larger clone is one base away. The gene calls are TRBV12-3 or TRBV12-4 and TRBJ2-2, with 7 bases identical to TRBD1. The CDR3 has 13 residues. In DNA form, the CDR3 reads TGTGCCGGCAGCCGGACAGGAACCGGGGAGCTGTTTTTT. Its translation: CAGSRTGTGELFF.

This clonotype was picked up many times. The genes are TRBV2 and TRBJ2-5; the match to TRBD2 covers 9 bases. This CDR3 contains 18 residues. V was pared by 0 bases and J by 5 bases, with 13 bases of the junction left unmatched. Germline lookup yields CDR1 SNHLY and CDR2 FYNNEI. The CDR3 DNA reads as TGTGCCAGCAGTGAAGCGCTAGAGAATAGCGGGAGTTGGGAGACCCAGTACTTC. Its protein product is CASSEALENSGSWETQYF.

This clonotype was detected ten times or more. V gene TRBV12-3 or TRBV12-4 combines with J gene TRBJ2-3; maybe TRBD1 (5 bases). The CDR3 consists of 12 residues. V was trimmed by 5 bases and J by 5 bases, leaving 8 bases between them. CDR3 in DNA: TGTGCCAGCAGTAGGGGCGGAGATACGCAGTATTTT. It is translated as CASSRGGDTQYF.

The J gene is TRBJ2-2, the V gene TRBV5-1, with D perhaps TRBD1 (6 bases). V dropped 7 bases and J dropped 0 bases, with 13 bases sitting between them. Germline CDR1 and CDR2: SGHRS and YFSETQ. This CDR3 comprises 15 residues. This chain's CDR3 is CASGFGDTNTGELFF. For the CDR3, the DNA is TGCGCCAGCGGATTCGGGGACACGAACACCGGGGAGCTGTTTTTT.

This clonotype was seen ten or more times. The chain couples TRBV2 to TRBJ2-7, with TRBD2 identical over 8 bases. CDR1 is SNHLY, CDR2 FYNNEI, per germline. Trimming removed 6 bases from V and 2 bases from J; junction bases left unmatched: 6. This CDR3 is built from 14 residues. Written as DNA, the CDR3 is TGTGCCAGCAGCTTGACTAGCGTCGCCTACGAGCAGTACTTC. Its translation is CASSLTSVAYEQYF. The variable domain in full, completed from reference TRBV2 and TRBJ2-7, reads EPEVTQTPSHQVTQMGQEVILRCVPISNHLYFYWYRQILGQKVEFLVSFYNNEISEKSEIFDDQFSVERPDGSNFTLKIRSTKLEDSAMYFCASSLTSVAYEQYFGPGTRLTVT.

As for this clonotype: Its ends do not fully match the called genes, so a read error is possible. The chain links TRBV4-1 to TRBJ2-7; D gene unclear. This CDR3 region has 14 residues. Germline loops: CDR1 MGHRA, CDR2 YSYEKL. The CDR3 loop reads CVSSQVHQAYEQYF. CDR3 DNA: TGCGTCAGCAGCCAGGTCCATCAGGCCTACGAGCAGTACTTC.

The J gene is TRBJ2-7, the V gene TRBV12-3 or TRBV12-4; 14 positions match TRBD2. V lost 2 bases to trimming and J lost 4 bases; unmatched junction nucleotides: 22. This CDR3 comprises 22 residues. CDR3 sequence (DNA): TGTGCCAGCAGTTTATTCCCTCTCGAGGGACTAGCGGGAGCCACCGTCGGTTACGAGCAGTACTTC. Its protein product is CASSLFPLEGLAGATVGYEQYF.

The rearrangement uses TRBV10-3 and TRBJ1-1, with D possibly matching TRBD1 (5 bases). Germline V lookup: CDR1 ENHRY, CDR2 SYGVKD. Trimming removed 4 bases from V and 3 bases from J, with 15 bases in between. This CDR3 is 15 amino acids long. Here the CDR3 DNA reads TGTGCCATCAGTGGTGGGGCAGGGATCGACACTGAAGCTTTCTTT. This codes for CAISGGAGIDTEAFF.

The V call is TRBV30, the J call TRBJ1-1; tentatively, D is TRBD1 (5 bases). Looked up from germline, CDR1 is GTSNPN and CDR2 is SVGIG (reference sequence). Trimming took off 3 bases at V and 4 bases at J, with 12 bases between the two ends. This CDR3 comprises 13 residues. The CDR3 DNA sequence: TGTGCCTGGAGGACGAGGGGAGGCACTGAAGCTTTCTTT. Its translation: CAWRTRGGTEAFF. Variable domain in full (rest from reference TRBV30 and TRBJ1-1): SQTIHQWPATLVQPVGSPLSLECTVEGTSNPNLYWYRQAAGRGLQLLFYSVGIGQISSEVPQNLSASRPQDRQFILSSKKLLLSDSGFYLCAWRTRGGTEAFFGQGTRLTVV.

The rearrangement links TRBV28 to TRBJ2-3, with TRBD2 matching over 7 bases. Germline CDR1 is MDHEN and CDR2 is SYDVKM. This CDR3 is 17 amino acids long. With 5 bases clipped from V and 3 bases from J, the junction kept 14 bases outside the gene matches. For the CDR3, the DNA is TGTGCCAGCAGTCCTCCAAGGCGGGAGTATCATACAGATACGCAGTATTTT. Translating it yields CASSPPRREYHTDTQYF. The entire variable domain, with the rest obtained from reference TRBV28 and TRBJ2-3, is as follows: DVKVTQSSRYLVKRTGEKVFLECVQDMDHENMFWYRQDPGLGLRLIYFSYDVKMKEKGDIPEGYSVSREKKERFSLILESASTNQTSMYLCASSPPRREYHTDTQYFGPGTRLTVL.

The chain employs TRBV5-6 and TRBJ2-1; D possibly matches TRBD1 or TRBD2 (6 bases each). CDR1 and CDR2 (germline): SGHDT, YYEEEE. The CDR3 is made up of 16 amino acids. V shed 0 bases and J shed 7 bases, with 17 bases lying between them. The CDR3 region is CASSLGGGTRENEQFF. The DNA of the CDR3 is TGTGCCAGCAGCTTGGGGGGCGGGACAAGGGAAAATGAGCAGTTCTTC.

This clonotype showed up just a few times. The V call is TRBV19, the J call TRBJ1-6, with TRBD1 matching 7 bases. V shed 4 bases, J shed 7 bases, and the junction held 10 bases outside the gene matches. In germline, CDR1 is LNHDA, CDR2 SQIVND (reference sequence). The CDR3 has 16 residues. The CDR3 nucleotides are TGTGCCAGTAGTACCTCTAAACAGGGGTCAAATTCACCCCTCCACTTT. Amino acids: CASSTSKQGSNSPLHF.

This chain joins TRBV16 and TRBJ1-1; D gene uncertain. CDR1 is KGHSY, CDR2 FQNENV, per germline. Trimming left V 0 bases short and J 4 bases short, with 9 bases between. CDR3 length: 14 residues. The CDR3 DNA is TGTGCCAGCAGCCAATCCAGTGCCAGCACTGAAGCTTTCTTT. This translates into CASSQSSASTEAFF.

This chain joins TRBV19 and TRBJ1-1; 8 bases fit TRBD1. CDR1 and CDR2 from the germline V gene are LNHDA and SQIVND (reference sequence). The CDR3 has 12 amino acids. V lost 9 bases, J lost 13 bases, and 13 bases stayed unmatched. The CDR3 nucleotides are TGTGCCAGCACCGGGACAGGCCCTCTCGGTTTCTTT. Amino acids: CASTGTGPLGFF. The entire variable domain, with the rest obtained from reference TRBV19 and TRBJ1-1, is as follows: DGGITQSPKYLFRKEGQNVTLSCEQNLNHDAMYWYRQDPGQGLRLIYYSQIVNDFQKGDIAEGYSVSREKKESFPLTVTSAQKNPTAFYLCASTGTGPLGFFGQGTRLTVV.

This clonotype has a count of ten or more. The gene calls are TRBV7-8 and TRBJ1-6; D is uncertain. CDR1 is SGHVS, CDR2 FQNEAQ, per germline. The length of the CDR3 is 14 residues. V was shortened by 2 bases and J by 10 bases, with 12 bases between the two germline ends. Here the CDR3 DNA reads TGTGCCAGCAGCTTAACGGTGGCCAACTCACCCCTCCACTTT. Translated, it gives CASSLTVANSPLHF.

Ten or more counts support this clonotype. The DNA of the CDR3 is TGTGCCAGCAGCCAAGAGGGAAGCTTGGAGACCCAGTACTTC. This codes for CASSQEGSLETQYF. This rearrangement joins TRBV3-1 to TRBJ2-5; D is uncertain. V dropped 0 bases and J dropped 5 bases, with 10 bases sitting between them. CDR1 is LGHDT and CDR2 is YNNKEL in the germline V gene (reference sequence). The CDR3 extends over 14 amino acids.

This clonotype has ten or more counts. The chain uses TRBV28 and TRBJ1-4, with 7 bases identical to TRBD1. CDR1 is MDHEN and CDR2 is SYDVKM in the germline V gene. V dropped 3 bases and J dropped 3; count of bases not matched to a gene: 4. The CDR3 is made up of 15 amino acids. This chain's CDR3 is CASSFSGTANEKLFF. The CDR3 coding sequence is TGTGCCAGCAGTTTTTCCGGGACAGCTAATGAAAAACTGTTTTTT.

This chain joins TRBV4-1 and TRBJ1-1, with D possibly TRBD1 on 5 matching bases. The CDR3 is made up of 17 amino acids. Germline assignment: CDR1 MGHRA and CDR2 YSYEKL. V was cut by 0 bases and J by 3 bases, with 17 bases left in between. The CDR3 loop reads CASSQDGGRTAHTEAFF. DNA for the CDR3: TGCGCCAGCAGCCAAGATGGGGGTCGGACGGCACACACTGAAGCTTTCTTT.